This T cell receptor (beta chain) was sequenced during a study of blood T cell repertoires in COVID-19. At the level of the study: Donors in the United States, Italy and Spain gave samples during acute or convalescent COVID-19. The cDNA or gDNA used as material had been derived from T cells, B-cell-depleted T cells, or PBMCs.

The CDR3 is 14 amino acids. V shed 5 bases, J shed 1 base, and the junction held 4 bases outside the gene matches. Germline V CDR1 and CDR2: SQVTM, ANQGSEA. Original processing notes: Reference gene primers were amplified, and this amplification served to estimate nucleated cell counts. Sequencing used immunoSEQ multiplex PCR; TCRdb keeps in-frame clones, though not all of them. The DNA was the basis for D and trimming; V, J and clone size are from that table. This table has 100,000 to 150,000 clones, around 77% appearing once. This clonotype was obtained from a man in his sixties with active or convalescent COVID-19. The V call is TRBV29-1, the J call TRBJ2-2, with 7 bases identical to TRBD1. Sequencing was performed on peripheral blood. The CDR3 sequence is CSVRGTVNTGELFF. CDR3 coding DNA: TGCAGCGTTCGAGGGACAGTGAACACCGGGGAGCTGTTTTTT.